Sequencing of this TCR beta chain was carried out in a study of identical twins. The CDR3 has 14 amino acids. Healthy Caucasians, and only they, were the donors. A template switching step contributed a universal primer site, while unique molecular identifiers were present in the cDNA. A single record per CDR3 protein comes from TCRdb applying MiXCR to the 5' RACE reads. In the table there are about 570,000 distinct CDR3 sequences, over 8.5% of which are singletons. These data also formed part of another study, on yellow fever vaccine responses in identical twins. That source notes: The T cell response to vaccination in identical twins was reportedly partly convergent and partly personalized.

The clonotype comes from a woman aged 18-29 years in good health. The genes are TRBV21-1 and TRBJ1-5. TRBV21-1 is noted as a pseudogene. Material for sequencing was PBMCs. The CDR3 here is CASPKMPSNQPQHF. The CDR3 DNA reads as TGTGCCAGCCCCAAAATGCCTTCCAATCAGCCCCAGCATTTT.